This T cell receptor beta chain was found in a study of response to subunit inactivated influenza vaccine. Points from the study as a whole: Researchers suggested that each seasonal influenza vaccination recruits few new T cells.

TCRdb re-derived calls from the RT-PCR reads in MiXCR, one entry per CDR3 protein. The table lists about 530,000 distinct CDR3 sequences, 10% to 15% of them singletons, with around 12% in the top ten. Germline CDR1 reads SGHTA; CDR2 reads FQGNSA. There are 15 residues in the CDR3. Trimming removed 4 bases from V and 0 bases from J; junction bases left unmatched: 3. Ten or more counts support this clonotype. Its antigen is unidentified. This chain uses TRBV7-2 with TRBJ2-1; 7 positions match TRBD2. The source was PBMCs from blood, collected roughly 48 days after vaccination. The TCR comes from a man aged 45 to 65 who received an inactivated influenza vaccine. CDR3 bases: TGTGCCAGCAGCTCCGAGCGGGACTCCTACAATGAGCAGTTCTTC. Translated, it gives CASSSERDSYNEQFF.